The rows below give T cell receptor beta chains drawn from one sample of a study of blood T cells in healthy people across ages. Each CDR3 protein is one row after TCRdb ran MiXCR on the 5' RACE reads. The sample has roughly 1 million distinct CDR3 sequences, under 30% seen once. Separately, the same data were catalogued under a study of T cells of mothers and their children.

Sequencing input: blood. The receptors were gathered from a girl aged 2 to 10 in good health. The conserved cysteine and the conserved F or W are not part of the CDR3 here. Fields, in order: V gene, CDR3 length, J gene, D gene, CDR3 protein. A D gene is named only where the DNA matches it firmly.

TRBV6-2/TRBV6-3	12	TRBJ2-2	NA	ASSYRMEPGELF
TRBV20-1	12	TRBJ2-5	TRBD1	SARDWTGGEEQY
TRBV5-1	14	TRBJ2-5	TRBD1	ASSLGSQGARETQY
TRBV9	13	TRBJ2-3	TRBD2	ASSPIAGGRDTQY
TRBV6-1	13	TRBJ2-5	NA	ASITWTYGRETQY
TRBV20-1	13	TRBJ1-3	NA	SARDQSRTEDTIY
TRBV20-1	10	TRBJ1-2	NA	SGDPRVNGYT
TRBV4-2	13	TRBJ1-4	NA	ASSQVPGEDEKLF
TRBV11-1	11	TRBJ1-2	NA	ASSQAEGPGYT
TRBV27	16	TRBJ2-1	TRBD2	ASSLLASGTRLYNEQF
TRBV25-1	10	TRBJ2-1	NA	ASSESDNEQF
TRBV5-1	11	NA	NA	ASQRVEAYEQY
TRBV12-3/TRBV12-4	12	TRBJ1-4	TRBD1	ASSLTGGLEKLF
TRBV2	11	TRBJ1-2	TRBD1	ARETGGAWRLT
TRBV12-5	11	TRBJ2-5	NA	ASGGDYQETQY
TRBV2	12	TRBJ2-5	TRBD1	ASLGAGGQETQY
TRBV7-9	13	TRBJ2-3	TRBD2	ASSRTGGRADTQY
TRBV28	13	TRBJ2-1	TRBD2	ASSYPGTSFGEQF
TRBV7-9	14	TRBJ1-1	NA	ASSFPGGPQNTEAL
TRBV12-3/TRBV12-4	13	TRBJ2-5	TRBD2	ASSLSLAEQETQY
TRBV7-2	11	TRBJ2-1	TRBD2	ASSLMDGGRVY
TRBV7-3	11	TRBJ2-2	NA	ASSSPVDGELF
TRBV28	15	TRBJ2-3	TRBD1	ASSFGRTGDGQDTQY
TRBV20-1	12	TRBJ1-1	TRBD1	SSSRQGGDTEAF
TRBV28	10	TRBJ1-1	NA	ASSLLIGEAF
TRBV5-1	12	TRBJ2-7	NA	ASSLDSYSYEQY
TRBV7-8	12	TRBJ2-5	NA	ASSQTGQQETQY
TRBV11-2	15	TRBJ2-3	NA	ASSHPSGIYNTDTQY
TRBV28	10	NA	NA	ASSLRRNEQF
TRBV7-8	13	TRBJ1-4	NA	ASSLGIGGLEKLF
TRBV12-3/TRBV12-4	13	TRBJ1-4	TRBD1	ASSPYRGPNEKLF
TRBV12-3/TRBV12-4	13	TRBJ2-2	NA	ASSLDGINTGELF
TRBV7-2	14	TRBJ2-5	TRBD2	ASSLAVGAGEETQY
TRBV4-1	13	TRBJ1-3	NA	ASSQAQGSGNTIY
TRBV28	11	NA	NA	ASNGVGRNEQF
TRBV7-9	12	TRBJ1-1	TRBD1	ASSPQGQNTEAF
TRBV7-8	11	TRBJ1-2	NA	ASSLGRAGLYT